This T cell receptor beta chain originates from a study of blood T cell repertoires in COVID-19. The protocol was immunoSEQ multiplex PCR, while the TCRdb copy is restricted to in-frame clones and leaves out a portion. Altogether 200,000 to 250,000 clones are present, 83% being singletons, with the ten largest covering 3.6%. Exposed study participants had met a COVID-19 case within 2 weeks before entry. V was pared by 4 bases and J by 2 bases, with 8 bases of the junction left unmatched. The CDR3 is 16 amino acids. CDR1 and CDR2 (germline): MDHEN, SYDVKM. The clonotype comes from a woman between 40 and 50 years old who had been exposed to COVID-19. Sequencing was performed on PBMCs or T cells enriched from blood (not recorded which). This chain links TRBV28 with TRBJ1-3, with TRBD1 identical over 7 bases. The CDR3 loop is CASSYPGQVAGNTIYF. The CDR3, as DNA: TGTGCCAGCAGTTACCCCGGACAGGTAGCTGGAAACACCATATATTTT.